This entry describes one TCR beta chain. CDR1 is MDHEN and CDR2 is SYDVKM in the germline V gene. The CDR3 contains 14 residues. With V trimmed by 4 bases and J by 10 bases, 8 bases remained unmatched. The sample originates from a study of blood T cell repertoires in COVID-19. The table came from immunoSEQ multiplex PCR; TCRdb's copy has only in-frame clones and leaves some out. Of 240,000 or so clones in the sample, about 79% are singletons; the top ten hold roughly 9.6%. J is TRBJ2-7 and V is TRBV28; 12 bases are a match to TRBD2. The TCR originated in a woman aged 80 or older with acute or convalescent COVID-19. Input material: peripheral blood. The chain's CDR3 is CASSSTSGGLGQYF. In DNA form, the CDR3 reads TGTGCCAGCAGTTCGACTAGCGGGGGCTTAGGACAGTACTTC. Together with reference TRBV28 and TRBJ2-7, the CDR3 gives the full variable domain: DVKVTQSSRYLVKRTGEKVFLECVQDMDHENMFWYRQDPGLGLRLIYFSYDVKMKEKGDIPEGYSVSREKKERFSLILESASTNQTSMYLCASSSTSGGLGQYFGPGTRLTVT.